This T cell receptor beta chain was sequenced during a study of cytomegalovirus exposure and HLA in healthy donors. Study outcomes and limitations: About 87% or about 30% of the time was how often most TCR beta V segments were productive, according to an earlier analysis. The later analysis indicated that the majority of CMV-associated TCR beta chains appeared HLA-restricted. Roughly uniform depth of sequencing across donors was assumed in presence/absence analyses.

PCR was performed using 60 Vbeta and 13 Jbeta primers. TCRdb's table, derived via immunoSEQ multiplex PCR, lists solely in-frame clones and lacks some. The repertoire holds approximately 150,000 clones, 70% to 85% seen once, with 1.4% in the top ten. Trimming cost V 5 bases and J 1 base, with 8 bases left between them. The CDR3 is 13 residues long. Germline V gene sequence: CDR1 MNHEY, CDR2 SVGAGI. As to this clone: As yet, its antigen is unknown.

Sequencing used PBMCs. V gene TRBV6-5 combines with J gene TRBJ1-1, with D possibly matching TRBD1 (6 bases). The sequence was collected from a woman aged 25 to 39 in good health and CMV-seropositive. The chain's CDR3 is CASSLTGNTEAFF. CDR3 sequence (DNA): TGTGCCAGCAGTCTGACAGGGAACACTGAAGCTTTCTTT.